This entry describes one T cell receptor beta chain. What it recognizes is unknown. Sample-barcoded 5' priming and a J-beta primer mix drove a second PCR of 7 to 11 cycles. TCRdb reprocessed the 5' RACE reads with MiXCR, giving one entry per CDR3 protein. The sample records roughly 800,000 distinct CDR3 sequences, roughly 25% being singletons. This entry comes from a study of blood T cells in healthy people across ages. Study outcomes and limitations: Investigators viewed diversity estimates from one million T cells as underestimates, the study reported.

These records were also assigned to another study, of T cells of mothers and their children. According to that study: Thymic selection molds TCR recombination output in a comparable way in related and unrelated pairs. Slightly higher overlap, not significant, was seen in related mother-child pairs than in unrelated pairs. T cell clones that were persistent and microchimeric went undetected.

The sequence derives from a boy aged 5-17 years in good health. The specimen sequenced was blood.

The CDR3 reads CASSTTSGRVVPEQYF. The CDR3 DNA reads as TGCGCCAGCAGCACAACTAGCGGGAGAGTAGTTCCCGAGCAGTACTTC. The chain has TRBV5-1 and TRBJ2-7, with 11 positions matching TRBD2. V lost 4 bases to trimming and J lost 6 bases; unmatched junction nucleotides: 12. Germline V lookup: CDR1 SGHRS, CDR2 YFSETQ. This CDR3 has 16 residues.